Below, 6 T cell receptor beta chains from the same sample are listed, as sequenced in a study of identical twins. From the 5' RACE reads, TCRdb called clonotypes with MiXCR, one entry per CDR3 protein. The table includes over 200,000 distinct CDR3 sequences, over 8% detected once. The sample comprised memory (CD45RO+) T cells sorted from blood. The receptors stem from a woman between 18 and 29 years old in good health.

V and J are TRBV6-1 and TRBJ1-2; 7 bases map to TRBD1. The ends lost 4 bases at V and 2 bases at J; junction bases unmatched: 7. The germline V gene encodes CDR1 MNHNS and CDR2 SASEGT. CDR3 length equals 15 residues. The CDR3 nucleotides read TGTGCCAGCAGTGGACAGGGTCCGGGAAACTATGGCTACACCTTC. As protein: CASSGQGPGNYGYTF.

There are many counts of this clonotype. V is TRBV20-1 and J is TRBJ2-5; D not certain. The germline gives CDR1 DFQATT, CDR2 SNEGSKA (reference sequence). The CDR3 has 14 residues. V was trimmed by 3 bases and J by 6 bases, leaving 17 bases between them. The CDR3 DNA is TGCAGTGCTAGTCCTGAGTCCGGTAGGAAGACCCAGTACTTC. The encoded protein is CSASPESGRKTQYF.

This clonotype has ten or more counts. V is TRBV7-7 and J is TRBJ2-1; 8 nucleotides line up with TRBD2. The CDR3 length is 16 residues. With V trimmed by 1 base and J by 5 bases, 7 bases remained unmatched. Germline V gene sequence: CDR1 SSHAT, CDR2 FNYEAQ (reference sequence). CDR3 DNA: TGTGCCAGCAGCTTAGTACGTACTAGCGGCGACAATGAGCAGTTCTTC. It is translated as CASSLVRTSGDNEQFF. Full variable domain (outside the CDR3, taken from reference TRBV7-7 and TRBJ2-1): GAGVSQSPRYKVTKRGQDVTLRCDPISSHATLYWYQQALGQGPEFLTYFNYEAQPDKSGLPSDRFSAERPEGSISTLTIQRTEQRDSAMYRCASSLVRTSGDNEQFFGPGTRLTVL.

In this sample, this clonotype turned up a few times. The genes are TRBV12-3 or TRBV12-4 and TRBJ2-1, with 9 positions matching TRBD2. The CDR3 has 16 residues. The J segment lost 0 bases and the V segment lost 6 bases, leaving 6 bases of the junction unmatched. The chain's CDR3 is CASSPGLASSYNEQFF. DNA for the CDR3: TGTGCCAGCAGCCCGGGACTAGCTAGCTCCTACAATGAGCAGTTCTTC.

This sequence joins TRBV27 and TRBJ2-3; 14 nucleotides align to TRBD2. After removal of 4 bases from V and 0 bases from J, the junction contained 3 bases not matched to a gene. Germline CDR1 reads MNHEY; CDR2 reads SMNVEV (reference sequence). The CDR3 is made up of 17 amino acids. CDR3 in DNA: TGTGCCAGCAGTTCGGGACTAGCGGGGGCCAGCACAGATACGCAGTATTTT. Translating it yields CASSSGLAGASTDTQYF.

This clonotype came up a few times. V usage is TRBV6-1 and J usage is TRBJ2-1; D uncertain. Deletions cut 8 bases from V and 0 bases from J, with 11 bases between. The length of the CDR3 is 14 residues. In germline, CDR1 is MNHNS, CDR2 SASEGT. CDR3 in amino acids: CASSLDFSYNEQFF. CDR3 coding DNA: TGTGCCAGCTCCTTAGACTTCTCCTACAATGAGCAGTTCTTC.